This is a list of T cell receptor beta chains from one sample in a study of graft-versus-host responses after intestinal transplantation. Only in-frame clones appear in the TCRdb table, and some are missing; sequencing was by immunoSEQ multiplex PCR. The sample includes 8,000 to 10,000 clones, around a quarter seen only once; the top ten take roughly 5.3%. The material was alloreactive CD8+ T cells from a mixed lymphocyte reaction culture, obtained before transplantation. Source of these receptors: a human patient who was an organ donor for intestinal transplantation. CDR3s include the opening cysteine and the closing phenylalanine or tryptophan. The order of the fields is D gene, V gene, clone size, J gene, CDR3 protein, CDR3 DNA. D genes are given only for firm matches. Clone size appears in some rows only: once, few, many, or a class for an expanded clone.

d_gene: .
v_gene: TRBV7-9
abundance: .
j_gene: TRBJ1-4
CDR3aa: CASSLARNEKLFF
CDR3nt: TGTGCCAGCAGCTTAGCACGGAATGAAAAACTGTTTTTT

d_gene: TRBD2
v_gene: TRBV7-1
abundance: .
j_gene: TRBJ2-5
CDR3aa: CASSWRLAGLQETQYF
CDR3nt: TGTGCCAGCAGCTGGCGGCTAGCGGGACTCCAAGAGACCCAGTACTTC

d_gene: .
v_gene: TRBV4-3
abundance: large
j_gene: TRBJ1-6
CDR3aa: CASSQDTGYSPLHF
CDR3nt: TGCGCCAGCAGCCAAGATACAGGGTATTCACCCCTCCACTTT

d_gene: .
v_gene: TRBV4-1
abundance: few
j_gene: TRBJ1-5
CDR3aa: CASSQGSDSNQPQHF
CDR3nt: TGCGCCAGCAGCCAAGGGTCTGATAGCAATCAGCCCCAGCATTTT

d_gene: .
v_gene: TRBV19
abundance: .
j_gene: TRBJ1-1
CDR3aa: CASGPRGAEAFF
CDR3nt: TGTGCCAGTGGACCGAGGGGGGCTGAAGCTTTCTTT

d_gene: .
v_gene: TRBV15
abundance: few
j_gene: TRBJ2-7
CDR3aa: CATSRGRSSYEQYF
CDR3nt: TGTGCCACCAGCAGAGGCAGATCCTCCTACGAGCAGTACTTC

d_gene: .
v_gene: TRBV6-5
abundance: large
j_gene: TRBJ2-1
CDR3aa: CASGPSSYNEQFF
CDR3nt: TGTGCCAGCGGGCCTAGCTCCTACAATGAGCAGTTCTTC

d_gene: TRBD1
v_gene: TRBV11-2
abundance: few
j_gene: TRBJ1-2
CDR3aa: CASSGTGNYGYTF
CDR3nt: TGTGCCAGCAGCGGGACAGGGAACTATGGCTACACCTTC

d_gene: .
v_gene: TRBV11-2
abundance: .
j_gene: TRBJ2-1
CDR3aa: CASAARGSYNEQFF
CDR3nt: TGTGCCAGCGCCGCGAGGGGGAGCTACAATGAGCAGTTCTTC

d_gene: .
v_gene: TRBV11-2
abundance: many
j_gene: TRBJ2-7
CDR3aa: CASSTEDLRYEQYF
CDR3nt: TGTGCCAGCAGCACGGAGGATCTCCGCTACGAGCAGTACTTC

d_gene: .
v_gene: TRBV19
abundance: .
j_gene: TRBJ1-2
CDR3aa: CASSIPGEGGYTF
CDR3nt: TGTGCCAGTAGTATTCCTGGGGAAGGTGGCTACACCTTC

d_gene: .
v_gene: TRBV7-6
abundance: few
j_gene: TRBJ1-1
CDR3aa: CASSFRAGSEAFF
CDR3nt: TGTGCCAGCAGCTTCCGGGCCGGGAGTGAAGCTTTCTTT

d_gene: .
v_gene: TRBV6-6
abundance: .
j_gene: TRBJ1-5
CDR3aa: CASSSGTYDQPQHF
CDR3nt: TGTGCCAGCAGTTCCGGGACATATGATCAGCCCCAGCATTTT

d_gene: .
v_gene: TRBV2
abundance: few
j_gene: TRBJ2-1
CDR3aa: CASSVWGGFNEQFF
CDR3nt: TGTGCCAGCAGTGTATGGGGGGGCTTTAATGAGCAGTTCTTC

d_gene: .
v_gene: TRBV4-3
abundance: .
j_gene: TRBJ1-1
CDR3aa: CASSQGVRDTEAFF
CDR3nt: TGCGCCAGCAGCCAAGGGGTTCGGGACACTGAAGCTTTCTTT

d_gene: .
v_gene: TRBV4-1
abundance: medium-sized
j_gene: TRBJ1-6
CDR3aa: CASSPVTGNSPLHF
CDR3nt: TGCGCCAGCAGCCCAGTGACCGGTAACTCACCCCTCCACTTT

d_gene: .
v_gene: TRBV15
abundance: many
j_gene: TRBJ2-5
CDR3aa: CATSRDWGPGETQYF
CDR3nt: TGTGCCACCAGCAGGGATTGGGGGCCCGGGGAGACCCAGTACTTC

d_gene: .
v_gene: TRBV5-4
abundance: .
j_gene: TRBJ1-2
CDR3aa: CASSRIWEANYGYTF
CDR3nt: TGTGCCAGCAGCCGCATCTGGGAGGCTAACTATGGCTACACCTTC

d_gene: TRBD1
v_gene: TRBV5-1
abundance: .
j_gene: TRBJ1-6
CDR3aa: CASSLVGQSNSPLHF
CDR3nt: TGCGCCAGCAGCTTGGTGGGACAGTCGAATTCACCCCTCCACTTT

d_gene: .
v_gene: TRBV7-2
abundance: few
j_gene: TRBJ2-1
CDR3aa: CASSLDSSSYNEQFF
CDR3nt: TGTGCCAGCAGCTTAGACAGTAGCTCCTACAATGAGCAGTTCTTC

d_gene: .
v_gene: TRBV7-8
abundance: .
j_gene: TRBJ1-3
CDR3aa: CASSLGSSSGNTIYF
CDR3nt: TGTGCCAGCAGCCTAGGCAGTAGCTCTGGAAACACCATATATTTT

d_gene: .
v_gene: TRBV9
abundance: .
j_gene: TRBJ2-7
CDR3aa: CASSVGGSYEQYF
CDR3nt: TGTGCCAGCAGCGTAGGTGGTAGCTACGAGCAGTACTTC

d_gene: .
v_gene: TRBV27
abundance: .
j_gene: TRBJ1-1
CDR3aa: CASSLSQDSTEAFF
CDR3nt: TGTGCCAGCAGTTTATCGCAGGACAGCACTGAAGCTTTCTTT

d_gene: .
v_gene: TRBV6-6
abundance: many
j_gene: TRBJ2-1
CDR3aa: CASSYSVDEQFF
CDR3nt: TGTGCCAGCAGTTACTCCGTCGATGAGCAGTTCTTC

d_gene: TRBD1
v_gene: TRBV6-1
abundance: few
j_gene: TRBJ1-1
CDR3aa: CASSQYRGTEAFF
CDR3nt: TGTGCCAGCAGTCAGTACAGGGGCACTGAAGCTTTCTTT

d_gene: TRBD1
v_gene: TRBV4-1
abundance: .
j_gene: TRBJ1-1
CDR3aa: CASSQVGQANTEAFF
CDR3nt: TGCGCCAGCAGCCAAGTCGGACAGGCGAACACTGAAGCTTTCTTT

d_gene: TRBD1
v_gene: TRBV30
abundance: few
j_gene: TRBJ1-1
CDR3aa: CAWSGTGGTEAFF
CDR3nt: TGTGCCTGGAGTGGGACAGGGGGCACTGAAGCTTTCTTT

d_gene: TRBD1
v_gene: TRBV11-3
abundance: .
j_gene: TRBJ1-5
CDR3aa: CASSEGDRVVNF
CDR3nt: TGTGCCAGCAGCGAAGGGGACAGGGTAGTGAATTTT

d_gene: .
v_gene: TRBV27
abundance: .
j_gene: TRBJ2-7
CDR3aa: CASSLGSFYEQYF
CDR3nt: TGTGCCAGCAGTTTGGGCTCCTTCTACGAGCAGTACTTC

d_gene: .
v_gene: TRBV7-8
abundance: .
j_gene: TRBJ2-7
CDR3aa: CASSLVSYEQYF
CDR3nt: TGTGCCAGCAGCTTAGTCTCCTACGAGCAGTACTTC

d_gene: .
v_gene: TRBV9
abundance: few
j_gene: TRBJ2-5
CDR3aa: CASSSVTGLDQETQYF
CDR3nt: TGTGCCAGCAGCTCCGTAACGGGACTCGATCAAGAGACCCAGTACTTC

d_gene: .
v_gene: TRBV4-1
abundance: medium-sized
j_gene: TRBJ1-1
CDR3aa: CASSQGPGSTEAFF
CDR3nt: TGCGCCAGCAGCCAGGGACCGGGGTCCACTGAAGCTTTCTTT

d_gene: TRBD1
v_gene: TRBV7-9
abundance: few
j_gene: TRBJ2-7
CDR3aa: CASSLGQGAYEQYF
CDR3nt: TGCGCCAGCAGCTTGGGACAGGGGGCGTACGAGCAGTACTTC

d_gene: TRBD1
v_gene: TRBV19
abundance: few
j_gene: TRBJ1-2
CDR3aa: CASSWTVDREHGYTF
CDR3nt: TGTGCCAGTAGTTGGACAGTGGACAGGGAACATGGCTACACCTTC

d_gene: TRBD1
v_gene: TRBV6-9
abundance: few
j_gene: TRBJ1-1
CDR3aa: CASSYSSGGTEAFF
CDR3nt: TGTGCCAGCAGTTACTCCTCAGGGGGGACTGAAGCTTTCTTT